Listed below are T cell receptor beta chains from one sample, sequenced in a study of lymphopenia after photon versus proton radiotherapy. Measured with immunoSEQ multiplex PCR; TCRdb has only the in-frame clones, and not every one. The table has 65,000 to 90,000 clones, 80% to 95% seen once; the top ten hold over 2%. This specimen was peripheral blood, taken from a patient treated with photon-based radiotherapy. The origin of the receptors is a woman between 35 and 50 years old with cholangiocarcinoma. Each CDR3 is given with its conserved first and last residue. A D gene is named only where the DNA matches it firmly. Rows give clone size only sometimes, using once, few, many, or a class for an expanded clone.

-	TRBJ2-7	-	TRBV27	CASTPYPGGRHEQYF	TGTGCCAGCACCCCATATCCGGGGGGCCGGCACGAGCAGTACTTC
once	TRBJ2-2	-	TRBV9	CASSVDSNTGELFF	TGTGCCAGCAGCGTAGATTCGAACACCGGGGAGCTGTTTTTT
once	TRBJ1-3	TRBD1	TRBV7-9	CASSPGQGAQGNTIYF	TGTGCCAGCAGCCCGGGACAGGGGGCGCAGGGAAACACCATATATTTT
-	TRBJ2-7	TRBD1	TRBV11-2	CASSFPLRGQGSYEQYF	TGTGCCAGCAGCTTCCCATTAAGGGGACAGGGGTCCTACGAGCAGTACTTC
-	TRBJ1-5	-	TRBV27	CASSPRGINNQPQHF	TGTGCCAGCAGCCCTCGGGGCATAAACAATCAGCCCCAGCATTTT
-	TRBJ2-7	-	TRBV5-6	CASSESWTGKSSYEQYF	TGTGCCAGCAGCGAATCCTGGACGGGCAAGAGCTCCTACGAGCAGTACTTC
-	TRBJ2-1	TRBD2	TRBV28	CASSPTSGTTYNEQFF	TGTGCCAGCAGCCCGACTAGCGGGACGACCTACAATGAGCAGTTCTTC
-	TRBJ2-1	TRBD1	TRBV7-3	CASSGSDRGLYNEQFF	TGTGCCAGCAGTGGAAGCGACAGGGGGCTCTACAATGAGCAGTTCTTC
-	TRBJ1-2	-	TRBV27	CASSPIMTVNYGYTF	TGTGCCAGCAGTCCGATTATGACAGTGAACTATGGCTACACCTTC
-	TRBJ1-1	-	TRBV28	CASSTGQIVNTEAFF	TGTGCCAGCAGTACCGGACAGATAGTGAACACTGAAGCTTTCTTT
-	TRBJ2-7	-	TRBV27	CASSFGTESYEQYF	TGTGCCAGCAGTTTCGGGACGGAAAGCTACGAGCAGTACTTC
-	TRBJ2-1	-	TRBV29-1	CSVGGSSYNEQFF	TGCAGCGTTGGGGGAAGCTCCTACAATGAGCAGTTCTTC
few	TRBJ1-2	-	TRBV19	CASRDDGYTF	TGTGCCAGTAGGGATGATGGCTACACCTTC
few	TRBJ2-2	-	TRBV30	CAWSGGPGKWTGELFF	TGTGCCTGGAGCGGAGGCCCAGGGAAATGGACCGGGGAGCTGTTTTTT
-	TRBJ1-4	-	TRBV4-3	CASSQGAATNEKLFF	TGCGCCAGCAGCCAAGGAGCCGCAACTAATGAAAAACTGTTTTTT
-	TRBJ1-2	TRBD1	TRBV6-1	CASSEGTGGDYGYTF	TGTGCCAGCAGTGAAGGGACAGGGGGGGACTATGGCTACACCTTC
-	TRBJ2-7	-	TRBV5-7	CASSLDLILAPDFIYEQYF	TGTGCCAGCAGCTTGGATCTTATATTGGCCCCGGACTTTATCTACGAGCAGTACTTC
-	TRBJ2-1	TRBD2	TRBV2	CASSERVAGGDYNEQFF	TGTGCCAGCAGTGAACGGGTAGCGGGGGGGGACTACAATGAGCAGTTCTTC
once	TRBJ2-1	-	TRBV5-4	CASSLEGRSYNEQFF	TGTGCCAGCAGCTTGGAGGGCCGCTCCTACAATGAGCAGTTCTTC
-	TRBJ1-1	TRBD1	TRBV7-3	CASSRGQGRVEAFF	TGTGCCAGCAGCAGAGGACAGGGGAGGGTTGAAGCTTTCTTT
once	TRBJ2-1	TRBD2	TRBV7-3	CASSSTGTSAGSYNEQFF	TGTGCCAGCAGCTCAACCGGGACTAGCGCGGGCTCCTACAATGAGCAGTTCTTC
-	TRBJ2-3	-	TRBV7-6	CASSSTDTQYF	TGTGCCAGCAGCTCGACAGATACGCAGTATTTT
-	TRBJ2-7	TRBD1	TRBV6-5	CASSSGQGGYEQYF	TGTGCCAGCAGCTCAGGACAGGGGGGTTACGAGCAGTACTTC
-	TRBJ2-1	-	TRBV6-1	CATSESSYNEQFF	TGTGCCACAAGCGAGAGCTCCTACAATGAGCAGTTCTTC
-	TRBJ1-2	-	TRBV5-8	CASSLIDHLANYGYTF	TGTGCCAGCAGCTTGATCGACCACTTAGCTAACTATGGCTACACCTTC
once	TRBJ1-2	TRBD1	TRBV7-2	CASRTGTNYGYTF	TGTGCCAGCCGGACAGGGACGAACTATGGCTACACCTTC
once	TRBJ2-2	-	TRBV2	CASREYIPTGELFF	TGTGCCAGCAGGGAATACATACCTACCGGGGAGCTGTTTTTT
-	TRBJ2-3	-	TRBV5-1	CASSLTDTQYF	TGCGCCAGCAGCTTGACAGATACGCAGTATTTT
few	TRBJ2-2	TRBD1	TRBV6-5	CASSYDGQGNTGELFF	TGTGCCAGCAGTTACGACGGACAGGGGAACACCGGGGAGCTGTTTTTT
once	TRBJ1-1	-	TRBV11-2	CASSLDWWSAGPGTEAFF	TGTGCCAGCAGCTTAGATTGGTGGTCAGCGGGCCCGGGCACTGAAGCTTTCTTT
-	TRBJ1-1	-	TRBV9	CASSGGEQGTNTEAFF	TGTGCCAGCAGCGGAGGTGAGCAGGGGACGAACACTGAAGCTTTCTTT
-	TRBJ2-7	TRBD1	TRBV5-4	CASSLGKPGQDLGEQYF	TGTGCCAGCAGCTTGGGGAAGCCGGGACAGGACCTGGGCGAGCAGTACTTC
once	TRBJ1-3	-	TRBV7-2	CASSLHQGYTIYF	TGTGCCAGCAGCTTACATCAGGGTTACACCATATATTTT
-	TRBJ2-7	TRBD1	TRBV7-9	CASSSGQGTYEQYF	TGTGCCAGCAGCTCGGGACAGGGGACGTACGAGCAGTACTTC
-	TRBJ1-6	-	TRBV5-4	CASSSGPIYNSPLHF	TGTGCCAGCAGCTCCGGACCGATTTATAATTCACCCCTCCACTTT
-	TRBJ1-1	-	TRBV5-6	CASSPDPFNTEAFF	TGTGCCAGCAGCCCAGACCCCTTTAACACTGAAGCTTTCTTT
-	TRBJ1-1	TRBD1	TRBV28	CASSTGGFTEAFF	TGTGCCAGCAGTACAGGGGGTTTCACTGAAGCTTTCTTT
once	TRBJ2-7	TRBD2	TRBV6-5	CASRNGGASVYEQYF	TGTGCCAGCAGGAACGGGGGGGCCTCTGTCTACGAGCAGTACTTC
-	TRBJ1-1	TRBD1	TRBV6-5	CASSYSQGGNTEAFF	TGTGCCAGCAGTTACTCCCAGGGGGGGAACACTGAAGCTTTCTTT
-	TRBJ1-6	TRBD1	TRBV4-1	CASSQERDRFYSPLHF	TGCGCCAGCAGCCAAGAGCGGGACAGGTTTTATTCACCCCTCCACTTT
-	TRBJ2-2	TRBD2	TRBV28	CASSLAGEWAGELFF	TGTGCCAGCAGTTTAGCGGGAGAATGGGCCGGGGAGCTGTTTTTT
-	TRBJ2-2	-	TRBV4-3	CASSQEVYQNTGELFF	TGCGCCAGCAGCCAAGAAGTGTATCAGAACACCGGGGAGCTGTTTTTT
-	TRBJ2-3	TRBD2	TRBV5-4	CASSPGLAGVTDTQYF	TGTGCCAGCAGCCCGGGACTAGCGGGGGTCACAGATACGCAGTATTTT
-	TRBJ1-5	-	TRBV7-2	CASSRGGGGQPQHF	TGTGCCAGCAGTAGAGGGGGGGGAGGTCAGCCCCAGCATTTT
-	TRBJ1-1	-	TRBV18	CASRGGRPNTEAFF	TGTGCCAGCCGGGGGGGCAGACCGAACACTGAAGCTTTCTTT
-	TRBJ2-3	TRBD2	TRBV5-1	CASSSYGGATDTQYF	TGCGCCAGCAGCTCTTACGGGGGGGCCACAGATACGCAGTATTTT
-	TRBJ2-1	TRBD2	TRBV29-1	CSVVTSGGLSSYNEQFF	TGCAGCGTTGTTACTAGCGGGGGCCTATCCTCCTACAATGAGCAGTTCTTC
few	TRBJ1-2	TRBD1	TRBV27	CASSLFGTGGYGYTF	TGTGCCAGCAGTTTATTTGGGACAGGGGGCTATGGCTACACCTTC
-	TRBJ2-1	-	TRBV6-4	CASSDSWTTEQFF	TGTGCCAGCAGTGACTCGTGGACAACCGAGCAGTTCTTC
-	TRBJ1-3	-	TRBV28	CASSFSHFGAGNTIYF	TGTGCCAGCAGTTTCAGCCACTTTGGGGCTGGAAACACCATATATTTT
-	TRBJ2-7	TRBD1	TRBV6-1	CASGTGGYEQYF	TGTGCCAGCGGGACAGGGGGCTACGAGCAGTACTTC
-	TRBJ1-6	-	TRBV19	CASSIGGTDSGALHF	TGTGCCAGTAGTATAGGAGGGACCGACTCAGGGGCCCTCCACTTT
-	TRBJ2-7	TRBD2	TRBV10-2	CASTLAGVFMGYEQYF	TGCGCCAGCACCTTAGCGGGAGTTTTTATGGGCTACGAGCAGTACTTC
-	TRBJ2-7	-	TRBV5-6	CASSPGQSYEQYF	TGTGCCAGCAGCCCGGGCCAGAGCTACGAGCAGTACTTC
-	TRBJ2-1	TRBD2	TRBV7-2	CASSRGGRGPEQFF	TGTGCCAGCAGCCGTGGGGGGAGGGGCCCTGAGCAGTTCTTC
-	TRBJ2-7	-	TRBV28	CASSTTGDLPYEQYF	TGTGCCAGCAGCACTACGGGAGATCTCCCCTACGAGCAGTACTTC
once	TRBJ2-2	-	TRBV27	CASSSIVSGELFF	TGTGCCAGCAGCTCCATAGTGAGCGGGGAGCTGTTTTTT
-	TRBJ1-2	TRBD1	TRBV11-2	CASSLLRDRDGSGYTF	TGTGCCAGCAGCTTACTCAGGGACAGGGATGGAAGTGGCTACACCTTC
-	TRBJ1-1	-	TRBV29-1	CSVSAGDGTEAFF	TGCAGCGTCTCCGCAGGGGATGGGACTGAAGCTTTCTTT